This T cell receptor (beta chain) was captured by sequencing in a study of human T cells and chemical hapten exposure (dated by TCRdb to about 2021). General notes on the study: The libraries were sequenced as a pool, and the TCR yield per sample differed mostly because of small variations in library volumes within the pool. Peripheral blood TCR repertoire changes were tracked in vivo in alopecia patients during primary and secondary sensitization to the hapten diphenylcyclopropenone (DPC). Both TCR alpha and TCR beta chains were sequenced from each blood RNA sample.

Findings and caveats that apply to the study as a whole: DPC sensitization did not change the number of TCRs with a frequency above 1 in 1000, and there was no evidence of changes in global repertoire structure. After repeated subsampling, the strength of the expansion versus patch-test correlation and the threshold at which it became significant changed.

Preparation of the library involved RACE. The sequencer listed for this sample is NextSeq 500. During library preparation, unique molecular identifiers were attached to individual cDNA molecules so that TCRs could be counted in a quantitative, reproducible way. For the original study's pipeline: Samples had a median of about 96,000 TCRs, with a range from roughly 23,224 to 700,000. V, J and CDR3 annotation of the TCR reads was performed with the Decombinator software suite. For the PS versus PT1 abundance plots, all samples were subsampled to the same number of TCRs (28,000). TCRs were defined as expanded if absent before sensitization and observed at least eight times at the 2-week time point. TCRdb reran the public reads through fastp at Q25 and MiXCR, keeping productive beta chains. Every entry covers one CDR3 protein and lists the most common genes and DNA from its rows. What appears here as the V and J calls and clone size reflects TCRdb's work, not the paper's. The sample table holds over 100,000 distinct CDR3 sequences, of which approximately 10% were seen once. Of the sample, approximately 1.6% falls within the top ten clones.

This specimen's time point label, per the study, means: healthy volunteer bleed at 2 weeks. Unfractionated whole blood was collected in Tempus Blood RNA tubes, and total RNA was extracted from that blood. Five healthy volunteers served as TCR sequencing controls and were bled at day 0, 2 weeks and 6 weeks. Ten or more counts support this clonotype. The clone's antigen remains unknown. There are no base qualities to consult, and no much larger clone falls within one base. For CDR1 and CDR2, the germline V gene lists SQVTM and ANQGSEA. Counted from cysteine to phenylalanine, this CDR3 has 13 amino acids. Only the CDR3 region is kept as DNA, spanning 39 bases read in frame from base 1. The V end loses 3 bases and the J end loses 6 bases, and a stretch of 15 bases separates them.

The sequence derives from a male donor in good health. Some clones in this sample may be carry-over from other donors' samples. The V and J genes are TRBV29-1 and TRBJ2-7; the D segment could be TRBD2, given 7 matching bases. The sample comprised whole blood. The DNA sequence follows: TGCAGCGTTGAGTTGGGGGGGCGAAGCGAGCAGTACTTC. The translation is CSVELGGRSEQYF.